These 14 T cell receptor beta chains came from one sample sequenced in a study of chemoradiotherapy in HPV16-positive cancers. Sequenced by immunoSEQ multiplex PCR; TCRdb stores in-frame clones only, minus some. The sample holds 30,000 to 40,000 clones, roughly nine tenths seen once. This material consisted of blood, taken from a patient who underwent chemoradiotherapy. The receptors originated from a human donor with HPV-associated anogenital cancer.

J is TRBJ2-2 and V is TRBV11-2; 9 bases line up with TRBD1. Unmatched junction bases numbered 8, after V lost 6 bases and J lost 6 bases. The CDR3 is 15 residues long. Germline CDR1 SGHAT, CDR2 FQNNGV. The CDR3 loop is CASRTGTGFPGELFF. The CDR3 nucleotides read TGTGCCAGCAGAACCGGGACAGGGTTTCCCGGGGAGCTGTTTTTT.

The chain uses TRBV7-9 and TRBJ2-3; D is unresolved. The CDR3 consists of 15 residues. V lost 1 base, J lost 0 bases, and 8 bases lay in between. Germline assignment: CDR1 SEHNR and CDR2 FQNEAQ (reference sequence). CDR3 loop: CASSLGPPSTDTQYF. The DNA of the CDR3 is TGTGCCAGCAGCTTAGGCCCGCCGAGCACAGATACGCAGTATTTT.

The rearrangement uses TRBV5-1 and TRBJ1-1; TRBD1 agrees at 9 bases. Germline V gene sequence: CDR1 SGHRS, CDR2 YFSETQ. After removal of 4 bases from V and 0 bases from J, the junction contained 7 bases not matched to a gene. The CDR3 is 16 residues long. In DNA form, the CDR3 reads TGCGCCAGCAGCCACGGACAGGGGACCATGAACACTGAAGCTTTCTTT. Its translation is CASSHGQGTMNTEAFF.

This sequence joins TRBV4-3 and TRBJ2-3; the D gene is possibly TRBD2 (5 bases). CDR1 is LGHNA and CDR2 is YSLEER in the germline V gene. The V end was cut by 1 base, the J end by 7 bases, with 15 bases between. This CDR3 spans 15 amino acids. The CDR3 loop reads CASSQGETRRNTQYF. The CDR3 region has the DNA TGCGCCAGCAGCCAAGGGGAAACACGGAGGAATACGCAGTATTTT.

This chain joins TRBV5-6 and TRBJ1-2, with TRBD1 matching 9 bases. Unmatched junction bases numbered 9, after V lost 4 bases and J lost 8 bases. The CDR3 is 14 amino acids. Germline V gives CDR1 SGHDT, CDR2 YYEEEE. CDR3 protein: CASSRTGQGFGYTF. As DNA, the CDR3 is TGTGCCAGCAGCAGGACGGGACAGGGATTCGGCTACACCTTC.

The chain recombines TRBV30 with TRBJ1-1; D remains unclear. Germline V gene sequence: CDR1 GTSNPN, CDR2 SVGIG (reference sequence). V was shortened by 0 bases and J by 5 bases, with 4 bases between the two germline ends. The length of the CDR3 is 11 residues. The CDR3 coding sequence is TGTGCCTGGAGTGTGTTGACTGAAGCTTTCTTT. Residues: CAWSVLTEAFF.

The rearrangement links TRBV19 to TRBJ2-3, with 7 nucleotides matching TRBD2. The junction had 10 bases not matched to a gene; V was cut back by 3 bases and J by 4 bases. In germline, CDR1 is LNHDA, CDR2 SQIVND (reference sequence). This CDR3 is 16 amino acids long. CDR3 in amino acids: CASSIEFGGGADTQYF. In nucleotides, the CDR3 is TGTGCCAGTAGTATTGAGTTTGGGGGAGGGGCAGATACGCAGTATTTT. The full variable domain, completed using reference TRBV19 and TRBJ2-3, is DGGITQSPKYLFRKEGQNVTLSCEQNLNHDAMYWYRQDPGQGLRLIYYSQIVNDFQKGDIAEGYSVSREKKESFPLTVTSAQKNPTAFYLCASSIEFGGGADTQYFGPGTRLTVL.

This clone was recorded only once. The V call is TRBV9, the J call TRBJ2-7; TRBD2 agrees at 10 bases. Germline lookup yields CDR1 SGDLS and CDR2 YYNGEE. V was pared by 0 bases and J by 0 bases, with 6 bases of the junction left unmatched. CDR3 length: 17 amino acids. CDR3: CASSVGLAGYSSYEQYF. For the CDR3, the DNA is TGTGCCAGCAGCGTAGGACTAGCGGGCTATTCCTCCTACGAGCAGTACTTC.

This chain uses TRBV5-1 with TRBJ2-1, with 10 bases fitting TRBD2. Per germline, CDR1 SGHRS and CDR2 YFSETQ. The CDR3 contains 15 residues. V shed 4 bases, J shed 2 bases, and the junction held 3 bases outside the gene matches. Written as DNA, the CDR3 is TGCGCCAGCAGCCCTAGCGGGGGAACCTACAATGAGCAGTTCTTC. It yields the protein CASSPSGGTYNEQFF.

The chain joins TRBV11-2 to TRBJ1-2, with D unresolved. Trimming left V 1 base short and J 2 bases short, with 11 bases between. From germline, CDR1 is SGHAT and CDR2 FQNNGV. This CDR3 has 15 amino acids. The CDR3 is CASSLARINNYGYTF. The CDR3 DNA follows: TGTGCCAGCAGCTTAGCTCGGATCAACAACTATGGCTACACCTTC.

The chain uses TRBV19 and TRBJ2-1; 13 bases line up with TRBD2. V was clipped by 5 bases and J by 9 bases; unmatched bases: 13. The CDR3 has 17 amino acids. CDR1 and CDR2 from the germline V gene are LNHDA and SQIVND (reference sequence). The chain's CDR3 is CASSPGTSGNQAAEQFF. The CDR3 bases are TGTGCCAGTAGTCCCGGGACTAGCGGGAATCAAGCGGCTGAGCAGTTCTTC.

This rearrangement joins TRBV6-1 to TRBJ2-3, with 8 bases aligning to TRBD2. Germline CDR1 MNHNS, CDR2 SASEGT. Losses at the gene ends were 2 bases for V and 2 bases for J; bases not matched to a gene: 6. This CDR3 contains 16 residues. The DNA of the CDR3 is TGTGCCAGCAGTGAAAATTTTAGCGGGGCCACAGATACGCAGTATTTT. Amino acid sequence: CASSENFSGATDTQYF.

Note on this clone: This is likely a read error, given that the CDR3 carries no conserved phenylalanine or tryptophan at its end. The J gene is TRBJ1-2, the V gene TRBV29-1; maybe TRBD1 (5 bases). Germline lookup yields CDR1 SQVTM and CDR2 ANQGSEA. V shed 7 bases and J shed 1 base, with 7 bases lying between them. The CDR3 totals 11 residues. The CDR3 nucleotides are TGCAGCGAGACAGATAACTATGGCTACACCTCC. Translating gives CSETDNYGYTS.

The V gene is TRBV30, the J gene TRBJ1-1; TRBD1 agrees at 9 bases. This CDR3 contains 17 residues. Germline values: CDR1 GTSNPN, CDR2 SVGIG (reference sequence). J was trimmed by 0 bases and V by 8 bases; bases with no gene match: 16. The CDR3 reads CATAPGQGGKMNTEAFF. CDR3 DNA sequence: TGTGCCACGGCCCCGGGACAGGGAGGGAAAATGAACACTGAAGCTTTCTTT.